Below are 14 T cell receptor beta chains sequenced from a single sample in a study of CD8 T cells in Susac syndrome. An amount of RNA that ranged from roughly 0.5 to 1 ug was reverse transcribed with random hexamers. One entry per CDR3 protein, called by TCRdb with MiXCR from the immunoSEQ multiplex PCR reads. Of about 120,000 distinct CDR3 sequences in the sample, 93% were seen once. What was sequenced was CD4+ T cells from PBMCs. All receptors derive from a human donor with multiple sclerosis.

V is TRBV7-9 and J is TRBJ1-1; no reliable D call. Germline V gene sequence: CDR1 SEHNR, CDR2 FQNEAQ (reference sequence). This CDR3 has 11 amino acids. Trimming removed 7 bases at V and 3 bases at J, with 6 bases between. The CDR3: CASTGYTEAFF. CDR3 bases: TGTGCCAGCACCGGGTACACTGAAGCTTTCTTT.

The chain links TRBV5-4 to TRBJ2-5, with a tentative D call TRBD2 (7 bases). This CDR3 has 15 residues. Germline values: CDR1 SGHNT, CDR2 YYREEE (reference sequence). Trimming cost V 1 base and J 4 bases, with 14 bases left between them. The CDR3 DNA reads TGTGCCAGCAGCTTGCGAGGGGGGGGCTTAGAGACCCAGTACTTC. It specifies CASSLRGGGLETQYF.

The chain combines TRBV6-2 or TRBV6-3 with TRBJ2-7, with 8 nucleotides matching TRBD1. CDR3 size: 16 residues. The junction had 9 bases not matched to a gene; V was cut back by 0 bases and J by 5 bases. CDR1 is MNHEY and CDR2 is SVGEGT in the germline V gene. CDR3 DNA sequence: TGTGCCAGCAGTTACTCCTCCTCCGGGACAGGCCACGAGCAGTACTTC. As protein: CASSYSSSGTGHEQYF.

The J gene is TRBJ2-7, the V gene TRBV5-4; D is unclear. Trimming shortened V by 2 bases and J by 6 bases, and 9 bases separated the two germline ends. The CDR3 length is 12 residues. The germline V gene has CDR1 SGHNT and CDR2 YYREEE (reference sequence). CDR3 sequence reads: CASSFEATEQYF. As DNA, the CDR3 is TGTGCCAGCAGCTTTGAAGCCACCGAGCAGTACTTC.

The table lists this clonotype with a count of one. The chain employs TRBV29-1 and TRBJ2-1; D ambiguous. The CDR3 spans 12 residues. Trimming cost V 8 bases and J 8 bases, with 16 bases left between them. Germline V CDR1 and CDR2: SQVTM, ANQGSEA. The CDR3 loop reads CSQVSGGDEQFF. In DNA, the CDR3 is TGCAGCCAAGTGTCGGGTGGCGATGAGCAGTTCTTC.

This rearrangement joins TRBV20-1 to TRBJ2-1, with 10 nucleotides matching TRBD2. J lost 5 bases, V lost 8 bases, and 9 bases had no gene match. The CDR3 consists of 14 residues. In germline, CDR1 is DFQATT, CDR2 SNEGSKA (reference sequence). This CDR3 is CSPLNSGGDNEQFF. CDR3 DNA: TGCAGTCCCCTGAACAGCGGGGGGGACAATGAGCAGTTCTTC.

J is TRBJ1-1 and V is TRBV6-5; D gene ambiguous. Trimming removed 5 bases at V and 3 bases at J, with 10 bases between. Germline V gene data show CDR1 as MNHEY and CDR2 as SVGAGI. The CDR3 covers 13 residues. CDR3 amino acids: CASSALPYTEAFF. The CDR3 DNA follows: TGTGCCAGCAGTGCTCTTCCGTACACTGAAGCTTTCTTT.

This rearrangement joins TRBV5-1 to TRBJ1-1; D not certain. Germline loops: CDR1 SGHRS, CDR2 YFSETQ. Trimming removed 1 base at V and 1 base at J, with 5 bases between. This CDR3 is built from 13 residues. CDR3 coding DNA: TGCGCCAGCAGCTTGCACGAGAACACTGAAGCTTTCTTT. Residues: CASSLHENTEAFF.

The chain couples TRBV20-1 to TRBJ2-7; 8 bases line up with TRBD1. There are 16 residues in the CDR3. Germline-derived CDR1 and CDR2 are DFQATT and SNEGSKA (reference sequence). V was pared by 3 bases and J by 4 bases, with 14 bases of the junction left unmatched. The DNA for the CDR3 is TGCAGTGCTAGGCCCCCCCTCGGGACAGGACTGTACGAGCAGTACTTC. This translates into CSARPPLGTGLYEQYF.

This clonotype was seen just once. The chain employs TRBV11-2 and TRBJ1-4; 11 bases agree with TRBD1. Germline trimming cut 1 base from V and 5 bases from J; bases unmatched to any gene: 9. CDR1 and CDR2 from the germline V gene are SGHAT and FQNNGV. The CDR3 runs 18 residues. The CDR3: CASSLAQGQGERNEKLFF. CDR3 sequence (DNA): TGTGCCAGCAGCTTAGCCCAGGGACAGGGGGAAAGGAATGAAAAACTGTTTTTT.

The chain recombines TRBV14 with TRBJ2-7; 11 nucleotides align to TRBD1. Germline trimming cut 4 bases from V and 3 bases from J; bases unmatched to any gene: 8. The CDR3 spans 16 residues. CDR1 is SGHDN, CDR2 FVKESK, per germline. The CDR3 region has the DNA TGTGCCAGCAGCCTCCCCCGGACAGGGGGCCTCTACGAGCAGTACTTC. Residues: CASSLPRTGGLYEQYF.

The chain recombines TRBV4-3 with TRBJ2-3; 7 positions agree with TRBD1. Germline CDR1 LGHNA, CDR2 YSLEER. V was clipped by 4 bases and J by 5 bases; unmatched bases: 6. The CDR3 runs to 14 residues. The CDR3: CASSPRTGQDTQYF. CDR3 bases: TGCGCCAGCAGCCCACGGACAGGCCAAGATACGCAGTATTTT.

The chain carries TRBV30 and TRBJ1-5, with no clear D. CDR3 size: 14 residues. V lost 0 bases to trimming and J lost 0 bases, with 6 bases between them. Germline loops: CDR1 GTSNPN, CDR2 SVGIG (reference sequence). CDR3 DNA sequence: TGTGCCTGGAGTGTAGGCATTAGCAATCAGCCCCAGCATTTT. The encoded protein is CAWSVGISNQPQHF.

The rearrangement uses TRBV11-2 and TRBJ2-7; D is unresolved. The CDR3 is 12 residues long. Trimming cost V 2 bases and J 3 bases, with 5 bases left between them. In germline, CDR1 is SGHAT, CDR2 FQNNGV. The CDR3 DNA sequence: TGTGCCAGCAGCTTAACAAACTACGAGCAGTACTTC. Its protein product is CASSLTNYEQYF.